The 18 T cell receptor beta chains given below trace back to one sample, sequenced in a study of Graves' ophthalmopathy and Graves' hyperthyroidism. CDR3 regions of TCR beta were amplified from RNA transcripts. An initial RT-PCR round employing HTBI primers preceded a second-round multiplex PCR. In TCRdb, the multiplex PCR reads were re-called with MiXCR into one record per CDR3 protein. The table has approximately 1.2 million distinct CDR3 sequences, about two fifths seen once. The sample consisted of peripheral blood or thyroid tissue (not recorded which). These receptors came from an adult man with Graves' hyperthyroidism.

This clonotype was picked up a small number of times. This chain joins TRBV10-3 and TRBJ1-1; TRBD1 matches at 9 bases. The CDR3 is 13 amino acids. With 10 bases clipped from V and 8 bases from J, the junction kept 11 bases outside the gene matches. CDR1 and CDR2 (germline): ENHRY, SYGVKD. CDR3 residues: CASSQEGQGEAFF. In nucleotides, the CDR3 is TGTGCCAGCAGCCAAGAGGGACAGGGAGAAGCTTTCTTT.

This clonotype was seen repeatedly, ten times or more. The chain employs TRBV7-8 and TRBJ1-1; D remains ambiguous. The CDR3 runs 15 residues. V lost 0 bases and J 2 bases, leaving 10 bases between the germline ends. Germline loops: CDR1 SGHVS, CDR2 FQNEAQ. CDR3 residues: CASSLALWGNTEAFF. In nucleotides, the CDR3 is TGTGCCAGCAGCTTAGCGCTATGGGGAAACACTGAAGCTTTCTTT.

This clonotype was recorded many times. The rearrangement joins TRBV6-5 to TRBJ2-7; D uncertain. Trimming took 5 bases from V and 2 from J, leaving 10 bases between them. This CDR3 is built from 13 residues. Germline V gene lookup returns CDR1 MNHEY and CDR2 SVGAGI. CDR3 sequence reads: CASSPTVTYEQYF. The DNA of the CDR3 is TGTGCCAGCAGTCCGACGGTGACCTACGAGCAGTACTTC.

V gene TRBV11-2 combines with J gene TRBJ1-6; D unclear. From germline, CDR1 is SGHAT and CDR2 FQNNGV. The CDR3 covers 13 residues. Trimming shortened V by 6 bases and J by 9 bases, and 12 bases separated the two germline ends. The CDR3 bases are TGTGCCAGCAGTAACATAGCGGGTTCACCCCTCCACTTT. The encoded protein is CASSNIAGSPLHF.

In this sample, this clonotype turned up many times. The genes are TRBV6-2 or TRBV6-3 and TRBJ2-5, with 7 bases fitting TRBD1. V lost 6 bases to trimming and J lost 2 bases; unmatched junction nucleotides: 15. The CDR3 sequence is 17 residues long. Germline V CDR1 and CDR2: MNHEY, SVGEGT. The CDR3 DNA follows: TGTGCCAGCAGAACCAATCCCGGGACAGAGACTCAAGAGACCCAGTACTTC. It translates to CASRTNPGTETQETQYF.

This clonotype came up many times. The V call is TRBV7-2, the J call TRBJ2-7, with a tentative D call TRBD1 (6 bases). The CDR3 sequence is 14 residues long. Germline lookup yields CDR1 SGHTA and CDR2 FQGNSA. V was shortened by 3 bases and J by 5 bases, with 14 bases between the two germline ends. Here the CDR3 DNA reads TGTGCCAGCAGCTTGGGCAGGGGTGGCAACGAGCAGTACTTC. Encoded protein: CASSLGRGGNEQYF.

J is TRBJ1-1 and V is TRBV7-2; the D gene is possibly TRBD1 (6 bases). The CDR3 consists of 16 residues. The V end lost 10 bases, the J end lost 4 bases, and 25 bases lay between the germline ends. Germline V gives CDR1 SGHTA, CDR2 FQGNSA. The CDR3 nucleotides are TGTGCCATCGTCTTTAGGGGGGGGGGATCGTTCACTGAAGCTTTCTTT. Protein product: CAIVFRGGGSFTEAFF.

This clonotype was seen ten or more times. The rearrangement joins TRBV14 to TRBJ1-6; 11 bases fit TRBD1. Germline-derived CDR1 and CDR2 are SGHDN and FVKESK. The CDR3 loop spans 15 amino acids. Unmatched junction bases numbered 3, after V lost 1 base and J lost 10 bases. The CDR3 nucleotides read TGTGCCAGCAGCCAAGCAAGGGACAGGGGGTCACCCCTCCACTTT. It yields the protein CASSQARDRGSPLHF.

Ten or more counts support this clonotype. V usage is TRBV5-1 and J usage is TRBJ1-2, with no clear D. Trimming pared 0 bases from V and 0 bases from J, leaving 9 bases between. The CDR3 spans 15 residues. The V gene's germline CDR1 is SGHRS and CDR2 YFSETQ. Here the CDR3 DNA reads TGCGCCAGCAGCTTGGACATTCGGGCTAACTATGGCTACACCTTC. This sequence encodes CASSLDIRANYGYTF.

Details on this clonotype: A much larger clone lies one base from this, so it may be a read error. V is TRBV10-1 and J is TRBJ2-5; D gene unclear. Germline CDR1 and CDR2: WNHNN and SYGVQD (reference sequence). V was pared by 4 bases and J by 1 base, with 10 bases between. The CDR3 length is 14 residues. The CDR3 nucleotides read TGCGCCAGCAGTGTAAAAAGGCTCCAAGAGACCCAGTACTTC. Protein sequence: CASSVKRLQETQYF.

This chain joins TRBV25-1 and TRBJ1-6; no clear D gene. The CDR3 is made up of 13 amino acids. Looked up from germline, CDR1 is MGHDK and CDR2 is SYGVNS. V was cut by 1 base and J by 6 bases, with 4 bases left in between. CDR3 sequence: CASSEFGNSPLHF. CDR3 coding DNA: TGTGCCAGCAGTGAATTTGGTAATTCACCCCTCCACTTT. Full variable domain (remainder filled in from reference TRBV25-1 and TRBJ1-6): EADIYQTPRYLVIGTGKKITLECSQTMGHDKMYWYQQDPGMELHLIHYSYGVNSTEKGDLSSESTVSRIRTEHFPLTLESARPSHTSQYLCASSEFGNSPLHFGNGTRLTVT.

Details on this clonotype: With a much larger clone just one base away, this may be a read error. V usage is TRBV7-2 and J usage is TRBJ2-5, with D maybe TRBD1 (6 bases). Germline V CDR1 and CDR2: SGHTA, FQGNSA. The V end was cut by 6 bases, the J end by 5 bases, with 13 bases between. The CDR3 runs 13 residues. This CDR3 is CASRRGFMETQYF. The CDR3 DNA follows: TGTGCCAGCAGGAGGGGGTTCATGGAGACCCAGTACTTC. Full variable domain (missing parts from reference TRBV7-2 and TRBJ2-5): GAGVSQSPSNKVTEKGKDVELRCDPISGHTALYWYRQSLGQGLEFLIYFQGNSAPDKSGLPSDRFSAERTGGSVSTLTIQRTQQEDSAVYLCASRRGFMETQYFGPGTRLLVL.

The CDR3 loop reads CASSPTGGVYGYTF. For the CDR3, the DNA is TGTGCCAGCAGTCCGACAGGGGGCGTCTATGGCTACACCTTC. The J gene is TRBJ1-2, the V gene TRBV7-9, with 10 bases fitting TRBD1. Germline V lookup: CDR1 SEHNR, CDR2 FQNEAQ (reference sequence). CDR3 size: 14 residues. V dropped 6 bases and J dropped 4; count of bases not matched to a gene: 5. The full variable domain, with the rest looked up from reference TRBV7-9 and TRBJ1-2, is DTGVSQNPRHKITKRGQNVTFRCDPISEHNRLYWYRQTLGQGPEFLTYFQNEAQLEKSRLLSDRFSAERPKGSFSTLEIQRTEQGDSAMYLCASSPTGGVYGYTFGSGTRLTVV.

This clonotype was seen repeatedly, ten times or more. This sequence joins TRBV20-1 and TRBJ2-7; D is tentatively TRBD1 or TRBD2 (5 bases each). Germline V gene sequence: CDR1 DFQATT, CDR2 SNEGSKA (reference sequence). The CDR3 sequence is 14 residues long. Trimming removed 3 bases at V and 4 bases at J, with 16 bases between. The chain's CDR3 is CSASVRGVIYEQYF. DNA for the CDR3: TGCAGTGCTAGTGTCCGGGGCGTGATTTACGAGCAGTACTTC.

To note about this clonotype: A single base separates this from a much larger clone, so it may be a read error. The CDR3 carries no conserved terminal phenylalanine or tryptophan, so it likely arises from a read error. This chain connects TRBV4-3 to TRBJ1-2, with D perhaps matching TRBD1 (5 bases). The V gene's germline CDR1 is LGHNA and CDR2 YSLEER. The germline V and J ends were trimmed by 3 bases and 6 bases, with 17 bases remaining between them. CDR3 length equals 15 residues. The DNA of the CDR3 is TGCGCCAGCAGCCACGGTTTATATGGGGCAAATGGCTACACCCTC. This encodes CASSHGLYGANGYTL.

This clonotype showed up just once. This chain connects TRBV19 to TRBJ2-2; no reliable D call. CDR1 is LNHDA and CDR2 is SQIVND in the germline V gene (reference sequence). V was shortened by 9 bases and J by 1 base, with 21 bases between the two germline ends. This CDR3 contains 17 residues. Here the CDR3 DNA reads TGTGCCAGCAGCCAAGCTCCGGGCCAGATGAACACCGGGGAGCTGTTTTTT. Translated: CASSQAPGQMNTGELFF.

V gene TRBV7-9 combines with J gene TRBJ2-7; D is possibly TRBD2 (5 bases). The CDR3 runs to 15 residues. Germline V gene data show CDR1 as SEHNR and CDR2 as FQNEAQ (reference sequence). Trimming cost V 6 bases and J 2 bases, with 17 bases left between them. The CDR3: CASRTSFGVPYEQYF. DNA for the CDR3: TGTGCCAGCAGAACAAGTTTCGGGGTCCCCTACGAGCAGTACTTC.

Comments on this clonotype: Given a much more abundant clone one base away, this may be a read error. This chain uses TRBV5-6 with TRBJ1-2, with TRBD1 identical over 7 bases. The CDR3 is 15 amino acids. Losses at the gene ends were 4 bases for V and 12 bases for J; bases not matched to a gene: 18. CDR1 and CDR2 from the germline V gene are SGHDT and YYEEEE. CDR3 amino acids: CASSKRTGGFVGHTF. The CDR3 bases are TGTGCCAGCAGCAAGCGGACAGGCGGCTTTGTAGGCCACACCTTC. Together with reference TRBV5-6 and TRBJ1-2, the CDR3 gives the full variable domain: DAGVTQSPTHLIKTRGQQVTLRCSPKSGHDTVSWYQQALGQGPQFIFQYYEEEERQRGNFPDRFSGHQFPNYSSELNVNALLLGDSALYLCASSKRTGGFVGHTFGSGTRLTVV.